This section outlines one T cell receptor beta chain sequence together with its context. The data stem from a study of blood T cell repertoires in COVID-19. In the source study's methods: Reference gene primer amplification yielded estimated nucleated cell counts. Assay: immunoSEQ multiplex PCR; the TCRdb copy retains only in-frame clones and omits some. The DNA was the basis for D and trimming; V, J and clone size are from that table. The repertoire has about 150,000 clones, 88% of them found once; the top ten carry about 2.5%. The germline gives CDR1 SGHRS, CDR2 YFSETQ. The CDR3 consists of 19 residues. With 0 bases removed from V and 0 bases from J, the gap between germline ends came to 19 bases.

The sequence derives from a woman aged 65 to 85 with acute or convalescent COVID-19. The rearrangement joins TRBV5-1 to TRBJ1-3; D not resolved. The sequencing input was peripheral blood. CDR3 residues: CASSLVFVVTAISGNTIYF. For the CDR3, the DNA is TGCGCCAGCAGCTTGGTTTTTGTCGTAACAGCAATCTCTGGAAACACCATATATTTT.